This T cell receptor (beta chain) was identified in a study of shared clonotypes between healthy human individuals. Study-wide results and limits: Memory subsets generally showed smaller estimated richness than naive subsets did.

The CDR3 runs 18 residues. V trimming: 3 bases; J trimming: 0 bases; junction bases outside the gene matches: 11. In germline, CDR1 is SGHVS, CDR2 FQNEAQ. Terminally differentiated effector memory CD45RA+ cells were excluded by CCR7 positive selection of CD45RO-negative cells. The study drew all its donors from Caucasian adults living in Nashville, Tennessee. Produced via immunoSEQ multiplex PCR; TCRdb's table is partial and in-frame only. This table holds 550,000 to 750,000 clones, just over 90% found once. Concerning this clone: What it binds is not known.

The TCR originated in a man between 25 and 39 years old in good health. The chain is built from TRBV7-8 and TRBJ2-7; 10 bases are a match to TRBD2. The source material was naive CD8+ T cells sorted from blood. Written as DNA, the CDR3 is TGTGCCAGCAGCTTCCCCAAAAAAGCGGGAGGGCCCTCCTACGAGCAGTACTTC. It specifies CASSFPKKAGGPSYEQYF.